The next 20 T cell receptor beta chains were all read from a single sample in a study of T-cell reconstitution after alpha-beta-depleted transplantation in children. Molecular barcoding with unique molecular identifiers was used for the TCRbeta library. TCRdb itself ran the PCR reads through MiXCR, one entry per CDR3 protein. The table has about 410,000 distinct CDR3 sequences, roughly 20% seen once; the top ten hold around 4%. Sequencing was performed on PBMCs from the stem cell graft donor, taken from the stem cell graft. The receptor set was obtained from a human donor who donated a stem cell graft to a child with acute myeloid leukemia.

The chain recombines TRBV9 with TRBJ2-1; TRBD1 or TRBD2 may be the D gene (5 bases each). This CDR3 is 16 amino acids long. From germline, CDR1 is SGDLS and CDR2 YYNGEE. V gave up 0 bases and J gave up 4 bases, with 14 bases separating them. CDR3 bases: TGTGCCAGCAGCGTAGGGGGTTGGGGGAAATACAATGAGCAGTTCTTC. Protein: CASSVGGWGKYNEQFF.

This clonotype turned up a few times. The gene calls are TRBV20-1 and TRBJ1-1; no clear D gene. The germline V gene encodes CDR1 DFQATT and CDR2 SNEGSKA (reference sequence). Trimming took off 3 bases at V and 0 bases at J, with 8 bases between the two ends. The CDR3 length is 13 residues. This CDR3 is CSASGGMNTEAFF. In DNA, the CDR3 is TGCAGTGCTAGTGGAGGGATGAACACTGAAGCTTTCTTT.

This clonotype was seen a handful of times. J is TRBJ2-5 and V is TRBV7-3; tentative D call: TRBD2 (6 bases). Deletions cut 4 bases from V and 1 base from J, with 10 bases between. Germline V CDR1 and CDR2: SGHTA, FQGTGA. The CDR3 has 14 amino acids. The CDR3 region has the DNA TGTGCCAGCAGCTCTGGGGGAGGCCAAGAGACCCAGTACTTC. This codes for CASSSGGGQETQYF.

There are a few counts of this clonotype. The CDR3 DNA is TGTGCCAGCAGTTCAACTCAAAGCGGGGGGGGCACTGAAGCTTTCTTT. Translated, it gives CASSSTQSGGGTEAFF. The chain carries TRBV12-3 or TRBV12-4 and TRBJ1-1, with D possibly matching TRBD1 (5 bases). Trimming removed 4 bases from V and 4 bases from J, with 19 bases in between. The CDR3 has 16 amino acids.

This clonotype has a count of ten or more. The chain carries TRBV20-1 and TRBJ2-7; TRBD2 aligns across 7 bases. The germline gives CDR1 DFQATT, CDR2 SNEGSKA (reference sequence). With 4 bases clipped from V and 2 bases from J, the junction kept 14 bases outside the gene matches. This CDR3 spans 16 amino acids. This chain's CDR3 is CSATSVQGAGAYEQYF. The CDR3 region has the DNA TGCAGTGCTACCTCCGTGCAGGGCGCGGGAGCCTACGAGCAGTACTTC.

V is TRBV12-3 or TRBV12-4 and J is TRBJ1-2; no clear D. V was cut by 4 bases and J by 4 bases, with 13 bases left in between. CDR3 length: 14 amino acids. CDR3 sequence (DNA): TGTGCCAGCAGTTCGCATCACGCCCCCTATGGCTACACCTTC. Translated: CASSSHHAPYGYTF.

This chain links TRBV12-3 or TRBV12-4 with TRBJ2-2; D is uncertain. V was cut by 6 bases and J by 9 bases, with 11 bases left in between. This CDR3 is 12 amino acids long. The CDR3 sequence is CASRPSTRELFF. CDR3 coding DNA: TGTGCCAGCAGGCCATCGACTCGGGAGCTGTTTTTT.

This clonotype was seen a single time. This chain connects TRBV5-5 to TRBJ2-1, with 10 bases identical to TRBD2. V gave up 1 base and J gave up 6 bases; unmatched junction bases: 13. CDR1 is SGHKS, CDR2 YYEKEE, per germline (reference sequence). This CDR3 is built from 18 residues. The CDR3 spells CASSLFSLAGVGVNEQFF. The DNA of the CDR3 is TGTGCCAGCAGCTTGTTTTCGCTAGCGGGAGTTGGGGTCAATGAGCAGTTCTTC.

This clonotype was observed at least ten times. The J gene is TRBJ2-3, the V gene TRBV28; possibly TRBD1 for D (6 bases). The CDR3 loop spans 14 amino acids. Germline lookup yields CDR1 MDHEN and CDR2 SYDVKM. V was cut by 9 bases and J by 6 bases, with 19 bases left in between. CDR3 bases: TGTGCCAGTGGGGTCGAGGGGGAGTTGGATACGCAGTATTTT. Its protein product is CASGVEGELDTQYF. The full variable domain, in which reference TRBV28 and TRBJ2-3 provide the parts outside the CDR3, is DVKVTQSSRYLVKRTGEKVFLECVQDMDHENMFWYRQDPGLGLRLIYFSYDVKMKEKGDIPEGYSVSREKKERFSLILESASTNQTSMYLCASGVEGELDTQYFGPGTRLTVL.

This clonotype has a handful of counts. The chain carries TRBV4-1 and TRBJ2-1; possibly TRBD2 for D (5 bases). The CDR3 spans 16 residues. Deletions cut 4 bases from V and 2 bases from J, with 15 bases between. Per the germline V gene, CDR1 is MGHRA and CDR2 is YSYEKL. CDR3 sequence reads: CASSLASSGTYNEQFF. For the CDR3, the DNA is TGCGCCAGCAGCCTCGCTAGCAGCGGTACCTACAATGAGCAGTTCTTC.

This sequence joins TRBV27 and TRBJ2-7, with TRBD1 matching over 7 bases. The junction had 15 bases not matched to a gene; V was cut back by 8 bases and J by 8 bases. Per the germline V gene, CDR1 is MNHEY and CDR2 is SMNVEV (reference sequence). This CDR3 has 14 amino acids. This CDR3 is CASGRWDSATKQYF. For the CDR3, the DNA is TGTGCCAGCGGTCGGTGGGACAGTGCTACGAAGCAGTACTTC.

This clonotype was counted at least ten times. The chain is built from TRBV20-1 and TRBJ2-1; D is undetermined. This CDR3 has 13 amino acids. V lost 4 bases and J lost 6, with 13 bases in between. Germline lookup yields CDR1 DFQATT and CDR2 SNEGSKA (reference sequence). The CDR3 DNA reads as TGCAGTGCTAACGGTCCTTGGGGCAATGAGCAGTTCTTC. It is translated as CSANGPWGNEQFF.

The genes are TRBV24-1 and TRBJ2-1, with 10 bases aligning to TRBD1. Germline CDR1 is KGHDR and CDR2 is SFDVKD. Trimming cost V 2 bases and J 4 bases; bases outside gene matches: 7. This CDR3 is built from 17 residues. The CDR3 sequence: CATSDSTGGKPYNEQFF. In nucleotides, the CDR3 is TGTGCCACCAGTGATTCGACAGGGGGCAAGCCTTACAATGAGCAGTTCTTC.

This clonotype occurred many times. The chain has TRBV20-1 and TRBJ2-5, with D tentatively TRBD1 or TRBD2 (5 bases each). Trimming cost V 2 bases and J 4 bases, with 11 bases left between them. Germline values: CDR1 DFQATT, CDR2 SNEGSKA (reference sequence). The CDR3 is 13 residues long. The CDR3 is CSARSAGRETQYF. DNA of the CDR3: TGCAGTGCTAGATCCGCAGGGAGAGAGACCCAGTACTTC.

In its sample, this clonotype was seen a few times. The chain joins TRBV20-1 to TRBJ2-5; weak D call: TRBD1 (5 bases). The CDR3 extends over 12 amino acids. Trimming stripped 8 bases from V and 4 bases from J, with 14 bases between. In germline, CDR1 is DFQATT, CDR2 SNEGSKA (reference sequence). This chain's CDR3 is CSQRQGIETQYF. The CDR3 region has the DNA TGCAGTCAACGGCAGGGAATAGAGACCCAGTACTTC.

CDR3 DNA sequence: TGTGCCAGCAGCCCCGAGGCTAGCGGGAGGTATACCGGGGAGCTGTTTTTT. This gives the protein CASSPEASGRYTGELFF. The chain combines TRBV4-2 with TRBJ2-2, with 11 bases matching TRBD2. The germline V gene encodes CDR1 LGHNA and CDR2 YNFKEQ. The V gene end was trimmed by 4 bases and the J gene end by 5 bases; junction bases not matched to a gene: 9. The CDR3 extends over 17 amino acids.

The V and J genes are TRBV2 and TRBJ2-1; 10 bases are a match to TRBD2. This CDR3 has 13 amino acids. The V gene end was trimmed by 6 bases and the J gene end by 8 bases; junction bases not matched to a gene: 4. Germline CDR1 and CDR2: SNHLY and FYNNEI. CDR3 DNA: TGTGCCAGCAGGTCTAGCGGGAGCGATGAGCAGTTCTTC. This sequence encodes CASRSSGSDEQFF.

V is TRBV7-3 and J is TRBJ2-3; possible D gene TRBD1, 6 bases. Germline CDR1 SGHTA, CDR2 FQGTGA. Between the trimmed V and J ends, which lost 5 bases and 4 bases, there was a span of 13 bases. The CDR3 covers 14 residues. In DNA, the CDR3 is TGTGCCAGCAGCCGACAGGATGGCGCAGATACGCAGTATTTT. This translates into CASSRQDGADTQYF.

The chain recombines TRBV19 with TRBJ2-2, with 9 positions matching TRBD1. Per germline, CDR1 LNHDA and CDR2 SQIVND (reference sequence). The J segment lost 6 bases and the V segment lost 5 bases, leaving 10 bases of the junction unmatched. The CDR3 is 16 amino acids. CDR3 sequence reads: CASSLGQGNKAGELFF. The CDR3 nucleotides are TGTGCCAGTAGTCTCGGACAGGGGAATAAAGCCGGGGAGCTGTTTTTT.

J is TRBJ2-7 and V is TRBV12-3 or TRBV12-4, with 7 bases lining up with TRBD2. Germline trimming cut 8 bases from V and 4 bases from J; bases unmatched to any gene: 8. The CDR3 has 13 amino acids. The CDR3 DNA is TGTGCCAGCTCTGGCGGGAGTCCGTACGAGCAGTACTTC. It yields the protein CASSGGSPYEQYF.